The 18 T cell receptor beta chains listed next were all sequenced from one sample in a study of blood T cells in healthy people across ages. Combining a sample-barcoded 5' primer with a J-beta primer mix, a second PCR ran for roughly 6 to 11 cycles. TCRdb independently ran MiXCR on the 5' RACE reads; one entry per CDR3 protein. The repertoire holds 630,000 or so distinct CDR3 sequences, with about 32% as singletons. Sequencing was done on a sample of blood. These receptors originate from a woman at least 80 years old in good health.

The rearrangement links TRBV5-1 to TRBJ1-1, with a possible D match to TRBD1 (5 bases). The CDR3 extends over 18 amino acids. CDR1 is SGHRS and CDR2 is YFSETQ in the germline V gene. The V gene lost 5 bases and the J gene lost 1 base, with 24 bases spanning the gap. The CDR3 spells CASSYTRGPIGANTEAFF. In DNA form, the CDR3 reads TGCGCCAGCAGTTACACCCGCGGGCCCATTGGGGCGAACACTGAAGCTTTCTTT.

The chain combines TRBV7-2 with TRBJ2-5, with D hard to call. The CDR3 extends over 12 amino acids. The germline CDR1 and CDR2 sequences are SGHTA and FQGNSA. The V end lost 10 bases, the J end lost 4 bases, and 13 bases lay between the germline ends. CDR3 sequence: CATGLSPETQYF. CDR3 DNA sequence: TGTGCCACCGGGCTTAGCCCAGAGACCCAGTACTTC.

Ten or more counts support this clonotype. The chain is built from TRBV11-2 and TRBJ2-3; D is unclear. This CDR3 region has 14 residues. From germline, CDR1 is SGHAT and CDR2 FQNNGV. With 5 bases removed from V and 2 bases from J, the gap between germline ends came to 11 bases. CDR3 DNA sequence: TGTGCCAGCAGCGCCAGGACCGTCACAGATACGCAGTATTTT. Translating gives CASSARTVTDTQYF.

This clonotype showed up many times. The rearrangement joins TRBV30 to TRBJ1-2; no clear D. The germline CDR1 and CDR2 sequences are GTSNPN and SVGIG (reference sequence). Trimming shortened V by 4 bases and J by 9 bases, and 9 bases separated the two germline ends. The CDR3 contains 10 residues. The CDR3: CAWISIRYTF. CDR3 nucleotides: TGTGCCTGGATTTCTATCCGCTACACCTTC. The full variable domain, rest sourced from reference TRBV30 and TRBJ1-2, is SQTIHQWPATLVQPVGSPLSLECTVEGTSNPNLYWYRQAAGRGLQLLFYSVGIGQISSEVPQNLSASRPQDRQFILSSKKLLLSDSGFYLCAWISIRYTFGSGTRLTVV.

This clonotype was counted only a few times. The V and J genes are TRBV5-1 and TRBJ1-1; D not certain. CDR3 size: 14 residues. The V gene's germline CDR1 is SGHRS and CDR2 YFSETQ. V lost 0 bases, J lost 5 bases, and 11 bases lay in between. Here the CDR3 reads CASSLEVRGTEAFF. The CDR3 DNA follows: TGCGCCAGCAGCTTGGAGGTTAGAGGGACTGAAGCTTTCTTT.

This clonotype was seen many times. V is TRBV5-6 and J is TRBJ1-1, with D maybe TRBD1 (5 bases). With 4 bases removed from V and 1 base from J, the gap between germline ends came to 14 bases. Germline loops: CDR1 SGHDT, CDR2 YYEEEE. This CDR3 is 15 amino acids long. The CDR3 loop is CASSPARQPNTEAFF. The CDR3 region has the DNA TGTGCCAGCAGCCCGGCCCGACAGCCGAACACTGAAGCTTTCTTT.

This clonotype was seen more than once but under ten times. This could be a read error, since a much larger clone is one nucleotide away. The genes are TRBV29-1 and TRBJ2-5, with D perhaps TRBD2 (5 bases). The V end lost 1 base, the J end lost 9 bases, and 15 bases lay between the germline ends. The CDR3 is made up of 13 amino acids. Germline assignment: CDR1 SQVTM and CDR2 ANQGSEA. The CDR3 DNA is TGCAGCGTTGAAGGGGGAGCGCGAGGGTCCCAGTACTTC. Its protein is CSVEGGARGSQYF.

This clonotype was counted ten times or more. V usage is TRBV7-2 and J usage is TRBJ2-7; 11 positions agree with TRBD1. CDR1 SGHTA and CDR2 FQGNSA come from the germline V gene. The junction had 6 bases not matched to a gene; V was cut back by 0 bases and J by 5 bases. This CDR3 has 16 residues. The CDR3 DNA reads as TGTGCCAGCAGCTTAGCGCCCGGGACAGGGGGAAACGAGCAGTACTTC. It yields the protein CASSLAPGTGGNEQYF.

The sample holds one count of this clonotype. Written as DNA, the CDR3 is TGTGCCAGCAGCGCGGGACAGGGGCGGCATGAGCAGTTCTTC. Protein product: CASSAGQGRHEQFF. This chain joins TRBV7-3 and TRBJ2-1; 10 positions agree with TRBD1. The length of the CDR3 is 14 residues. Looked up from germline, CDR1 is SGHTA and CDR2 is FQGTGA. The ends lost 5 bases at V and 8 bases at J; junction bases unmatched: 6.

As concerns this clonotype: Possible read error: a much larger clone is one base away. The CDR3 DNA is TGTGCCAGCAGCTTGCCGGGGCCTGGGGAGACCCAGTACTTC. This translates into CASSLPGPGETQYF. The J gene is TRBJ2-5, the V gene TRBV7-8; D is tentatively TRBD1 or TRBD2 (5 bases each). Looked up from germline, CDR1 is SGHVS and CDR2 is FQNEAQ. V dropped 3 bases and J dropped 5 bases, with 13 bases sitting between them. The CDR3 consists of 14 residues.

A remark on this clonotype: A single base separates this from a much larger clone, so it may be a read error. The gene calls are TRBV19 and TRBJ2-5; 9 bases agree with TRBD2. The V segment lost 5 bases and the J segment 11 bases; nucleotides outside the gene matches: 9. Germline CDR1 reads LNHDA; CDR2 reads SQIVND (reference sequence). The CDR3 has 13 residues. The CDR3 DNA is TGTGCCAGTAGTTTCCGGGTAGCGGGGGAGCAGTACTTC. Its protein is CASSFRVAGEQYF.

The chain has TRBV29-1 and TRBJ2-7; TRBD1 matches at 9 bases. This CDR3 spans 13 amino acids. Germline V gene data show CDR1 as SQVTM and CDR2 as ANQGSEA. The V segment lost 6 bases and the J segment 5 bases; nucleotides outside the gene matches: 8. CDR3 coding DNA: TGCAGCGTGGCCGGGACAGGGTCCAACGAGCAGTACTTC. Protein sequence: CSVAGTGSNEQYF.

This clonotype was recorded a few times. The V and J genes are TRBV24-1 and TRBJ1-2; 11 nucleotides agree with TRBD1. The CDR3 extends over 15 amino acids. Trimming removed 4 bases from V and 4 bases from J; junction bases left unmatched: 4. CDR1 is KGHDR and CDR2 is SFDVKD in the germline V gene. CDR3 DNA: TGTGCCACCAGTGACTCGGGACAGGGGGGCTATGGCTACACCTTC. Translated: CATSDSGQGGYGYTF.

This clonotype has only a few counts. With a much larger clone just one base away, this may be a read error. V gene TRBV6-5 combines with J gene TRBJ2-5; 8 bases match TRBD2. Losses at the gene ends were 5 bases for V and 11 bases for J; bases not matched to a gene: 16. This CDR3 comprises 15 residues. The V gene's germline CDR1 is MNHEY and CDR2 SVGAGI. The CDR3 loop reads CASSPDAGGLSEQYF. CDR3 DNA sequence: TGTGCCAGCAGTCCCGACGCGGGGGGCCTAAGTGAGCAGTACTTC.

The chain links TRBV3-1 to TRBJ1-2; maybe TRBD1 (5 bases). In germline, CDR1 is LGHDT, CDR2 YNNKEL (reference sequence). V lost 1 base, J lost 5 bases, and 11 bases lay in between. The CDR3 extends over 14 amino acids. The chain's CDR3 is CASSQGRQSYGYTF. The CDR3 nucleotides read TGTGCCAGCAGCCAAGGTCGACAGTCATATGGCTACACCTTC.

This clonotype was seen many times. This chain joins TRBV7-2 and TRBJ2-3; TRBD1 is a possible D gene (7 bases). The V end was cut by 5 bases, the J end by 0 bases, with 12 bases between. The CDR3 runs 15 residues. Germline V gene data show CDR1 as SGHTA and CDR2 as FQGNSA. CDR3 region: CASSPRGTSTDTQYF. CDR3 nucleotides: TGTGCCAGCAGCCCCAGGGGGACTAGCACAGATACGCAGTATTTT.

This clonotype was detected many times. The chain employs TRBV7-2 and TRBJ2-1, with 11 bases matching TRBD2. Germline V gene lookup returns CDR1 SGHTA and CDR2 FQGNSA. The CDR3 is 14 amino acids. J gave up 6 bases and V 6 bases, and 4 bases lay outside the gene matches. Here the CDR3 DNA reads TGTGCCAGCAGACAACTAGCGGGGGTCAATGAGCAGTTCTTC. This gives the protein CASRQLAGVNEQFF.

The table lists this clonotype with many counts. V usage is TRBV3-1 and J usage is TRBJ1-2, with a tentative D call TRBD1 (5 bases). Germline V lookup: CDR1 LGHDT, CDR2 YNNKEL (reference sequence). This CDR3 is built from 13 residues. V was shortened by 3 bases and J by 7 bases, with 12 bases between the two germline ends. Here the CDR3 reads CASSQGPKGGYTF. The DNA for the CDR3 is TGTGCCAGCAGCCAGGGACCCAAGGGTGGCTACACCTTC.